This is a list of T cell receptor beta chains from one sample in a study of blood T cells in healthy people across ages. TCRdb ran MiXCR on the 5' RACE reads and lists one entry per CDR3 protein. The table has approximately 690,000 distinct CDR3 sequences, 45% to 65% seen once. The sequenced sample was blood. The receptors were gathered from a man in his fifties or sixties in good health. Each CDR3 is given with its conserved first and last residue. The order of the fields is V gene, D gene, clone size, J gene, CDR3 DNA, CDR3 protein. The D gene is left open where the match is weak. Clone sizes are given selectively: once, few, many, or a class where the clone is expanded.

>TRBV6-5|-|-|TRBJ2-5
TGTGCCACGACGAGACAAACGACCCAGTACTTC
CATTRQTTQYF
>TRBV5-4|TRBD1|-|TRBJ2-7
TGTGCCAGCAGCTGGGTGGGGCCTACGACAGGGCCCCTGGAGCAGTACTTC
CASSWVGPTTGPLEQYF
>TRBV5-5|TRBD1|-|TRBJ2-7
TGTGCCAGCAGCTTAGACCCGACAGGGCCCTACGAGCAGTACTTC
CASSLDPTGPYEQYF
>TRBV20-1|TRBD2|many|TRBJ2-4
TGCAGTGCTAGAGGGACTAGCGGGGGGTCCAAAAACATTCAGTACTTC
CSARGTSGGSKNIQYF
>TRBV11-2|-|-|TRBJ2-3
TGTGCCAGCCAGGCCCCCACAGGGTTGGACACAGATACGCAGTATTTT
CASQAPTGLDTDTQYF
>TRBV3-1|TRBD2|-|TRBJ2-1
TGTGCCAGCAGCCAAGATATGAGCGGGGGTTACAATGAGCAGTTCTTC
CASSQDMSGGYNEQFF
>TRBV10-2|-|-|TRBJ1-6
TGCGCCAGCAGTGAGAGTAATTCACCCCTCCACTTT
CASSESNSPLHF
>TRBV27|-|few|TRBJ1-6
TGTGCCAGCAGTTTCCCGAGGGGGCCCCTCCACTTT
CASSFPRGPLHF
>TRBV27|-|many|TRBJ2-7
TGTGCCAGCAGTTTAAGGCATGGGCCTTACGAGCAGTACTTC
CASSLRHGPYEQYF
>TRBV5-1|TRBD2|few|TRBJ2-5
TGTGCCAGCAGCTTGGGACTAGCGGGGGGGAAAGAGACCCAGTACTTC
CASSLGLAGGKETQYF
>TRBV5-1|-|-|TRBJ2-7
TGCGCCAGCAGCTTGGAGGGCAGTTTGGACGAGCAGTACTTC
CASSLEGSLDEQYF
>TRBV20-1|-|-|TRBJ2-6
TGCAGTGCTAGGGACCGGGACCGGGACGCCGGGGCCAACGTCCTGACTTTC
CSARDRDRDAGANVLTF
>TRBV20-1|-|-|TRBJ2-5
TGCAGTGCTAGAGGGACTCCCCTAGAGACCCAGTACTTC
CSARGTPLETQYF
>TRBV7-8|TRBD2|-|TRBJ2-5
TGTGTCAGCAGCCAGGGACTAGCGATTCGAGAGACCCAGTACTTC
CVSSQGLAIRETQYF
>TRBV10-3|TRBD1|-|TRBJ2-7
TGTGCCATCGAAGGGACAGGAGAACGCGAGCAGTACTTC
CAIEGTGEREQYF
>TRBV20-1|-|-|TRBJ2-1
TGCAGTGCTAGAGATGCCTGGACGACCTCCTACAATGAGCAGTTCTTC
CSARDAWTTSYNEQFF
>TRBV15|-|few|TRBJ2-5
TGTGCCACCAGCAGTCGGGGTTACCAAGAGACCCAGTACTTC
CATSSRGYQETQYF
>TRBV9|-|few|TRBJ1-2
TGTGCCAGCAGCCGGGTGGCCCCTTATGGCTACACCTTC
CASSRVAPYGYTF
>TRBV6-5|-|-|TRBJ1-1
TGTGCCAGCAGTTACTACGGAATCAGGGGGAACACTGAAGCTTTCTTT
CASSYYGIRGNTEAFF
>TRBV7-2|-|-|TRBJ1-2
TGTGCCAGCAGCCCAACCCGCCAGGGCTATGGCTACACCTTC
CASSPTRQGYGYTF
>TRBV6-6|-|-|TRBJ1-5
TGTGCCAGCAACCCACAGGGTCGGTTCAATCAGCCCCAGCATTTT
CASNPQGRFNQPQHF
>TRBV29-1|-|few|TRBJ2-6
TGCAGCCACAGGGCTGGGGCCAACGTCCTGACTTTC
CSHRAGANVLTF
>TRBV7-2|TRBD1|few|TRBJ2-7
TGTGCCAGCAGCTTTTCCAGGGGGCTTCCCTACGAGCAGTACTTC
CASSFSRGLPYEQYF
>TRBV27|-|few|TRBJ1-6
TGTGCCAGCAGCGAGGGGAACTATAATTCACCCCTCCACTTT
CASSEGNYNSPLHF
>TRBV7-9|TRBD1|few|TRBJ2-7
TGTGCCAGCAGCATCGGATCCGGGACAGCTTCCTACGAGCAGTACTTC
CASSIGSGTASYEQYF
>TRBV19|-|-|TRBJ2-5
TGTGCCAGTAGTATGGGCGGCCCCCAAGAGACCCAGTACTTC
CASSMGGPQETQYF
>TRBV20-1|-|-|TRBJ2-1
TGCAGTGCTAGAGATCCTAGCGTTAACAATGAGCAGTTCTTC
CSARDPSVNNEQFF
>TRBV20-1|TRBD2|-|TRBJ2-1
TGCAGTGCTAGAGATTGGGGTTCGGGGGGGAACCAAGAGACCCAGTTCTTC
CSARDWGSGGNQETQFF
>TRBV7-9|-|-|TRBJ2-1
TGTGCCAGCAGCTTACGGACAGAAAATGAGCAGTTCTTC
CASSLRTENEQFF
>TRBV5-1|-|-|TRBJ2-3
TGCGCCAGCAGCCTGTGGGGAGATACGCAGTATTTT
CASSLWGDTQYF
>TRBV29-1|-|many|TRBJ2-7
TGCAGCGTTGAAAGGCAGAATGGGGGCGAGCAGTACTTC
CSVERQNGGEQYF
>TRBV29-1|TRBD1|-|TRBJ2-4
TGCAGCGGAGGACAGGGGGCAGGGGAGCAGTACTTC
CSGGQGAGEQYF
>TRBV29-1|-|-|TRBJ2-3
TGCAGCGCCGGGCAGGGAGTAGGCACGCAGTATTTT
CSAGQGVGTQYF
>TRBV6-6|-|-|TRBJ1-2
TGTGCCAGCAGTGAAAGCTTTGGCTACACCTTC
CASSESFGYTF
>TRBV7-9|TRBD1|few|TRBJ1-6
TGTGCCAGCAGCTTCACCGGGACAGGGAGTTCACCCCTCCACTTT
CASSFTGTGSSPLHF
>TRBV5-1|TRBD1|-|TRBJ2-7
TGCGCCAGCAGCCCCGCCCCCCAGGGGGCCAACGAGCAGTACTTC
CASSPAPQGANEQYF
>TRBV10-3|-|-|TRBJ2-1
TGTGCCTCTCGTATCGGGGGAGCGGGCAATGAGCAGTTCTTC
CASRIGGAGNEQFF
>TRBV5-1|TRBD2|-|TRBJ2-7
TGCGCCAGCAGCCTAGGACTAGCGGGCGGTAACTCCTACGAGCAGTACTTC
CASSLGLAGGNSYEQYF
>TRBV2|TRBD1|-|TRBJ2-7
TGTGCCAGCAGAGGACAGGACGCCTACGAGCAGTACTTC
CASRGQDAYEQYF
>TRBV6-1|-|few|TRBJ2-7
TGTGCCAGCAGTGAACGCACCCAACCGGCAGGTATCTACGAGCAGTACTTC
CASSERTQPAGIYEQYF
>TRBV6-1|TRBD2|-|TRBJ2-5
TGTGCCAGCACCGGGACAGGGAGACTAGCGGGGGCCGTGAGCTCCTACGGGCAGTACTTC
CASTGTGRLAGAVSSYGQYF
>TRBV3-1|TRBD1|-|TRBJ2-5
TGTGCCAGCAGCCAAGAAAAGGGGACAGTGGGACAAGAGACCCAGTACTTC
CASSQEKGTVGQETQYF
>TRBV5-1|-|-|TRBJ2-3
TGCGCCAGCAGCTCCCTTACCCAGGATACGCAGTATTTT
CASSSLTQDTQYF
>TRBV10-3|TRBD2|-|TRBJ2-5
TGTGCCATCAGGATCGGGGGGGCGTCTGAGACCCAGTACTTC
CAIRIGGASETQYF
>TRBV25-1|-|-|TRBJ1-1
TGTGCCAGCAGCGAATACGGTATGAACACTGAAGCTTTCTTT
CASSEYGMNTEAFF
>TRBV5-6|-|-|TRBJ1-4
TGTGCCAGCAGCTTTGGGCCAACTAATGAAAAACTGTTTTTT
CASSFGPTNEKLFF
>TRBV27|TRBD1|-|TRBJ1-2
TGTGCCAGCAGTCCGGGACAGGGGCGAGGGTTGTTAGTCTACACCTTC
CASSPGQGRGLLVYTF
>TRBV10-3|-|few|TRBJ1-2
TGTGCCATCAGTGAGATGCAGGGCTATGGCTACACCTTC
CAISEMQGYGYTF
>TRBV4-1|TRBD1|-|TRBJ2-7
TGCGCCAGCAGCCAAGATCCGCCGGACAGGGGGCCTTTTTACGAGCAGTACTTC
CASSQDPPDRGPFYEQYF